The clone carrying this T cell receptor beta chain occurred a few times. Its antigen is unknown. The protocol was immunoSEQ multiplex PCR, while the TCRdb copy is restricted to in-frame clones and leaves out a portion. This table holds 40,000 or so clones, over 70% found once. The record originates from a study of PD-1 blockade in classical Hodgkin lymphoma. Overall study findings and caveats: The diversity seen at baseline in complete responders resembled that of newly diagnosed patients.

Every patient relapsed after autologous stem cell transplantation, and brentuximab vedotin exposure varied. Germline-derived CDR1 and CDR2 are SGHNT and YYREEE (reference sequence). Trimming stripped 4 bases from V and 0 bases from J, with 14 bases between. The CDR3 spans 15 residues. The TCR originated in a human donor with classical Hodgkin lymphoma. The J gene is TRBJ2-7, the V gene TRBV5-4, with a tentative D call TRBD1 (7 bases). The sequenced sample was peripheral blood mononuclear cells (PBMCs), obtained at baseline. This chain's CDR3 is CASSQRQGGSYEQYF. CDR3 bases: TGTGCCAGCAGCCAACGACAGGGAGGCTCCTACGAGCAGTACTTC.